One and the same sample provided the 32 T cell receptor beta chains below, sequenced in a study of Ad26.COV2.S vaccination and SARS-CoV-2 variants. The protocol was immunoSEQ multiplex PCR, while the TCRdb copy is restricted to in-frame clones and leaves out a portion. The table records hundreds of thousands of clones, roughly 90% of them present only once. Treatment described: roughly 20 received Ad26.COV2.S at low or high dose, single or two shots; about five received placebo; per-sample allocation not given. Vaccine and placebo recipients were sampled on day 63 after the first injection. Sequenced here: peripheral blood, sampled in a trial of Ad26.COV2.S vaccine versus placebo. These receptors were obtained from a person between 18 and 59 years old who received the Ad26.COV2.S COVID-19 vaccine or a placebo.

The chain joins TRBV24-1 to TRBJ1-1; no clear D. CDR1 and CDR2 (germline): KGHDR, SFDVKD. Trimming left V 4 bases short and J 6 bases short, with 17 bases between. The CDR3 runs 15 residues. CDR3 DNA: TGTGCCACCAGTGACCGGGCCCTCCCCGACGCTGAAGCTTTCTTT. Translation gives CATSDRALPDAEAFF.

V usage is TRBV28 and J usage is TRBJ2-5, with D maybe TRBD2 (6 bases). Trimming removed 4 bases at V and 2 bases at J, with 14 bases between. There are 15 residues in the CDR3. Germline V gene sequence: CDR1 MDHEN, CDR2 SYDVKM. Written as DNA, the CDR3 is TGTGCCAGCAGTTCCGCGGGATTTGATCAAGAGACCCAGTACTTC. Translation gives CASSSAGFDQETQYF.

The CDR3 protein is CASSRDPGRGTDTQYF. DNA for the CDR3: TGTGCCAGCAGCAGGGACCCCGGGAGAGGCACAGATACGCAGTATTTT. The V gene is TRBV7-2, the J gene TRBJ2-3; perhaps TRBD2 as D (6 bases). CDR3 length equals 16 residues. Trimming removed 5 bases at V and 1 base at J, with 16 bases between. Germline V CDR1 and CDR2: SGHTA, FQGNSA.

The rearrangement uses TRBV6-2 or TRBV6-3 and TRBJ1-1; D is ambiguous. This CDR3 region has 15 residues. Germline CDR1 and CDR2: MNHEY and SVGEGT. The V end was cut by 0 bases, the J end by 5 bases, with 13 bases between. The CDR3 sequence is CASSYSGRGKTEAFF. CDR3 sequence (DNA): TGTGCCAGCAGTTACTCCGGACGGGGTAAAACTGAAGCTTTCTTT.

The gene calls are TRBV10-3 and TRBJ2-5, with 7 nucleotides matching TRBD1. With 6 bases clipped from V and 5 bases from J, the junction kept 3 bases outside the gene matches. Germline V gene sequence: CDR1 ENHRY, CDR2 SYGVKD. This CDR3 region has 12 residues. The CDR3 here is CAISDRVETQYF. CDR3 coding DNA: TGTGCCATCAGCGACAGGGTGGAGACCCAGTACTTC.

CDR3 sequence reads: CASGKGTKRETQYF. As DNA, the CDR3 is TGTGCCAGTGGAAAGGGGACGAAGCGAGAGACCCAGTACTTC. The chain carries TRBV19 and TRBJ2-5, with D perhaps assigned TRBD1 or TRBD2 (5 bases each). The CDR3 extends over 14 amino acids. V shed 8 bases and J shed 4 bases, with 17 bases lying between them. Germline V gives CDR1 LNHDA, CDR2 SQIVND (reference sequence). Drawing the rest from reference TRBV19 and TRBJ2-5, the complete variable domain is DGGITQSPKYLFRKEGQNVTLSCEQNLNHDAMYWYRQDPGQGLRLIYYSQIVNDFQKGDIAEGYSVSREKKESFPLTVTSAQKNPTAFYLCASGKGTKRETQYFGPGTRLLVL.

This rearrangement joins TRBV27 to TRBJ2-3; D unresolved. Germline loops: CDR1 MNHEY, CDR2 SMNVEV (reference sequence). The CDR3 extends over 13 amino acids. V gave up 3 bases and J gave up 3 bases, with 7 bases separating them. Here the CDR3 DNA reads TGTGCCAGCAGTTTCTATTTAACAGATACGCAGTATTTT. Its protein product is CASSFYLTDTQYF.

This chain joins TRBV28 and TRBJ2-5; D perhaps matches TRBD1 (6 bases). CDR3 length: 15 amino acids. From germline, CDR1 is MDHEN and CDR2 SYDVKM. Trimming cost V 5 bases and J 7 bases, with 20 bases left between them. CDR3 coding DNA: TGTGCCAGCAGTGGGGCAGGGGCGCGTTCGGGGACCCAGTACTTC. Amino acid sequence: CASSGAGARSGTQYF.

The chain links TRBV2 to TRBJ1-1, with 8 bases fitting TRBD1. In germline, CDR1 is SNHLY, CDR2 FYNNEI. Germline trimming cut 6 bases from V and 5 bases from J; bases unmatched to any gene: 11. The CDR3 extends over 15 amino acids. CDR3 region: CASSSDRGGGTEAFF. The CDR3 region has the DNA TGTGCCAGCAGCTCAGACAGGGGAGGGGGGACTGAAGCTTTCTTT.

This chain connects TRBV6-5 to TRBJ2-1; 7 bases map to TRBD1. V shed 5 bases, J shed 5 bases, and the junction held 9 bases outside the gene matches. This CDR3 spans 15 amino acids. Per the germline V gene, CDR1 is MNHEY and CDR2 is SVGAGI. In DNA, the CDR3 is TGTGCCAGCAGTCTACAGGGGACCCGGCACAATGAGCAGTTCTTC. Translated, it gives CASSLQGTRHNEQFF.

The genes are TRBV4-3 and TRBJ2-1; no reliable D call. V was clipped by 0 bases and J by 1 base, with 10 bases between them. The CDR3 spans 16 residues. Germline-derived CDR1 and CDR2 are LGHNA and YSLEER. CDR3 sequence: CASSQDQGASYNEQFF. The CDR3 nucleotides are TGCGCCAGCAGCCAAGATCAAGGCGCATCCTACAATGAGCAGTTCTTC.

V usage is TRBV30 and J usage is TRBJ2-7; D unresolved. Germline V gene lookup returns CDR1 GTSNPN and CDR2 SVGIG (reference sequence). The V end was cut by 0 bases, the J end by 4 bases, with 19 bases between. This CDR3 contains 16 residues. The CDR3 bases are TGTGCCTGGAGTGTCGGAGTTATGGGCATTGGGTACGAGCAGTACTTC. It translates to CAWSVGVMGIGYEQYF.

The rearrangement joins TRBV6-1 to TRBJ2-2, with D perhaps TRBD2 (5 bases). Germline V gives CDR1 MNHNS, CDR2 SASEGT. This CDR3 has 19 residues. Trimming removed 4 bases from V and 1 base from J, with 22 bases in between. This CDR3 reads CASSVFSVGAGGNTGELFF. The DNA of the CDR3 is TGTGCCAGCAGTGTTTTTTCGGTAGGCGCAGGAGGGAACACCGGGGAGCTGTTTTTT.

The chain employs TRBV29-1 and TRBJ2-2; 10 nucleotides agree with TRBD1. The CDR3 runs 14 residues. CDR1 SQVTM and CDR2 ANQGSEA come from the germline V gene. Trimming cost V 4 bases and J 4 bases; bases outside gene matches: 3. The CDR3 sequence: CSVGQGASTGELFF. For the CDR3, the DNA is TGCAGCGTTGGACAGGGGGCGAGCACCGGGGAGCTGTTTTTT.

In its sample, this clone was seen a few times. V usage is TRBV4-2 and J usage is TRBJ1-2; D unresolved. Germline V gene sequence: CDR1 LGHNA, CDR2 YNFKEQ. Trimming cost V 0 bases and J 5 bases, with 10 bases left between them. The CDR3 length is 14 residues. This chain's CDR3 is CASSQERTDYGYTF. The CDR3 coding sequence is TGTGCCAGCAGCCAAGAGAGAACAGATTATGGCTACACCTTC.

Only one count was recorded for this clone. The V gene is TRBV6-5, the J gene TRBJ1-4; the D gene is possibly TRBD1 (5 bases). Germline CDR1 MNHEY, CDR2 SVGAGI. This CDR3 has 15 residues. V lost 7 bases and J lost 5, with 17 bases in between. DNA for the CDR3: TGTGCCAGCAATCCCGGACAAGGGTCAAATGAAAAACTGTTTTTT. Amino acids: CASNPGQGSNEKLFF.

The chain combines TRBV6-2 or TRBV6-3 with TRBJ2-1; D is uncertain. The CDR3 runs 11 residues. Per the germline V gene, CDR1 is MNHEY and CDR2 is SVGEGT. Trimming stripped 4 bases from V and 7 bases from J, with 5 bases between. CDR3 DNA: TGTGCCAGCAGTTCGGCTAATGAGCAGTTCTTC. Amino acid sequence: CASSSANEQFF.

The table lists this clone with many counts. The genes are TRBV7-9 and TRBJ2-1; D unclear. V lost 7 bases and J lost 4, with 8 bases in between. The CDR3 loop spans 12 amino acids. Germline V gene sequence: CDR1 SEHNR, CDR2 FQNEAQ (reference sequence). The CDR3 reads CASMEVYNEQFF. The DNA of the CDR3 is TGTGCCAGCATGGAAGTTTACAATGAGCAGTTCTTC.

The genes are TRBV19 and TRBJ1-2, with TRBD1 matching over 8 bases. Germline V CDR1 and CDR2: LNHDA, SQIVND (reference sequence). This CDR3 comprises 16 residues. J was trimmed by 4 bases and V by 7 bases; bases with no gene match: 14. The CDR3 DNA is TGTGCCAGTACCCCGACAGGGGTGGAGTTTAGCTATGGCTACACCTTC. This encodes CASTPTGVEFSYGYTF.

The rearrangement links TRBV9 to TRBJ2-7, with TRBD1 as a possible D gene (5 bases). The CDR3 is made up of 17 amino acids. The germline V gene encodes CDR1 SGDLS and CDR2 YYNGEE. The V and J ends lost 0 bases and 3 bases respectively, with 19 bases between them. CDR3 amino acids: CASSVAPTAIIDYEQYF. In DNA, the CDR3 is TGTGCCAGCAGCGTAGCCCCGACAGCAATTATAGACTACGAGCAGTACTTC.

The V and J genes are TRBV19 and TRBJ1-1; TRBD1 is a possible D gene (6 bases). This CDR3 has 13 residues. V was clipped by 5 bases and J by 2 bases, with 9 bases between them. Germline V gene lookup returns CDR1 LNHDA and CDR2 SQIVND (reference sequence). The chain's CDR3 is CASSPQGNTEAFF. CDR3 DNA sequence: TGTGCCAGTAGTCCACAGGGAAACACTGAAGCTTTCTTT.

This clone appeared once. The chain has TRBV11-2 and TRBJ2-1; either TRBD1 or TRBD2 may supply D (5 bases each). V gave up 1 base and J gave up 14 bases, with 12 bases separating them. This CDR3 has 12 residues. The V gene's germline CDR1 is SGHAT and CDR2 FQNNGV. CDR3 bases: TGTGCCAGCAGCTTAGGAGGGGACCAGGAGTTCTTC. This translates into CASSLGGDQEFF.

The chain uses TRBV2 and TRBJ2-5; 10 bases are shared with TRBD1. Germline V lookup: CDR1 SNHLY, CDR2 FYNNEI. This CDR3 is built from 15 residues. V lost 3 bases to trimming and J lost 1 base; unmatched junction nucleotides: 2. CDR3 nucleotides: TGTGCCAGCAGTGAGGGGACAGGGGTCCAAGAGACCCAGTACTTC. Amino acid sequence: CASSEGTGVQETQYF.

The chain carries TRBV4-3 and TRBJ2-5, with D maybe TRBD1 (6 bases). The V gene's germline CDR1 is LGHNA and CDR2 YSLEER. The CDR3 is made up of 17 amino acids. V lost 1 base, J lost 0 bases, and 15 bases lay in between. This CDR3 is CASSQGLGDKDQETQYF. The CDR3 nucleotides are TGCGCCAGCAGCCAAGGACTGGGGGACAAGGACCAAGAGACCCAGTACTTC.

Here the CDR3 reads CASSYTGSPTDTQYF. The DNA of the CDR3 is TGTGCCAGCAGTTACACCGGGAGTCCAACAGATACGCAGTATTTT. The J gene is TRBJ2-3, the V gene TRBV6-5; D might be TRBD2 (6 bases). V lost 2 bases, J lost 3 bases, and 12 bases lay in between. CDR3 length equals 15 residues. Looked up from germline, CDR1 is MNHEY and CDR2 is SVGAGI.

This sequence joins TRBV7-2 and TRBJ2-3; D ambiguous. The CDR3 loop spans 14 amino acids. CDR1 and CDR2 from the germline V gene are SGHTA and FQGNSA. Trimming took off 5 bases at V and 2 bases at J, with 11 bases between the two ends. CDR3 residues: CASSPQSSTDTQYF. The CDR3 nucleotides are TGTGCCAGCAGCCCCCAATCCTCCACAGATACGCAGTATTTT.

The V gene is TRBV11-2, the J gene TRBJ2-5, with D uncertain. The CDR3 loop spans 11 amino acids. In germline, CDR1 is SGHAT, CDR2 FQNNGV. The V and J ends lost 3 bases and 1 base respectively, with 0 bases between them. The CDR3, as DNA: TGTGCCAGCAGCTTCCAAGAGACCCAGTACTTC. This sequence encodes CASSFQETQYF.

The CDR3 here is CASSMPPEDYGYTF. CDR3 sequence (DNA): TGTGCCAGTAGTATGCCGCCCGAGGACTATGGCTACACCTTC. The V call is TRBV19, the J call TRBJ1-2; no firm D call. CDR3 length: 14 amino acids. CDR1 and CDR2 (germline): LNHDA, SQIVND (reference sequence). V was trimmed by 3 bases and J by 3 bases, leaving 11 bases between them.

This chain links TRBV5-4 with TRBJ2-3, with 9 bases identical to TRBD2. Losses at the gene ends were 9 bases for V and 4 bases for J; bases not matched to a gene: 9. This CDR3 has 14 residues. The germline V gene encodes CDR1 SGHNT and CDR2 YYREEE (reference sequence). The CDR3 region is CAITAQRGADTQYF. The CDR3 DNA follows: TGTGCCATTACGGCCCAGCGGGGGGCAGATACGCAGTATTTT.

V and J are TRBV6-5 and TRBJ2-5; 9 bases are shared with TRBD2. The CDR3 is made up of 14 amino acids. Germline values: CDR1 MNHEY, CDR2 SVGAGI. V was pared by 6 bases and J by 3 bases, with 5 bases of the junction left unmatched. CDR3 amino acids: CASRGTSWKETQYF. The CDR3, as DNA: TGTGCCAGCAGAGGGACTAGCTGGAAAGAGACCCAGTACTTC.

This clone has a single count. The chain links TRBV7-9 to TRBJ2-2, with D unclear. The germline V gene encodes CDR1 SEHNR and CDR2 FQNEAQ (reference sequence). This CDR3 contains 13 residues. Trimming removed 5 bases at V and 7 bases at J, with 11 bases between. The CDR3 is CASSPPSGGELFF. CDR3 nucleotides: TGTGCCAGCAGCCCCCCCTCAGGCGGGGAGCTGTTTTTT.

This clone was counted a few times. This chain connects TRBV7-3 to TRBJ2-1, with 14 nucleotides matching TRBD2. CDR3 length equals 16 residues. Germline-derived CDR1 and CDR2 are SGHTA and FQGTGA. Germline trimming cut 5 bases from V and 9 bases from J; bases unmatched to any gene: 9. In DNA form, the CDR3 reads TGTGCCAGCAGCGCACCAGGACTAGCGGGAGGTAGTGAGCAGTTCTTC. It translates to CASSAPGLAGGSEQFF.